This TCR beta chain was observed in a study of OX40 agonist ivuxolimab in advanced cancers. The CDR3 is 15 residues long. Trimming removed 4 bases at V and 5 bases at J, with 15 bases between. From germline, CDR1 is LNHNV and CDR2 YYDKDF (reference sequence). Only in-frame clones appear in the TCRdb table, and some are missing; sequencing was by immunoSEQ multiplex PCR. This table has 60,000 to 95,000 clones, roughly 85% appearing once. Specimen: CD4+ or CD8+ T cells sorted from blood, collected in a trial of the OX40 agonist ivuxolimab. This receptor was identified in an adult with an advanced solid tumor such as melanoma, head and neck, liver or kidney cancer. This chain uses TRBV15 with TRBJ2-1; D uncertain. This CDR3 is CATSNDLGGDNEQFF. CDR3 DNA sequence: TGTGCCACCAGCAACGACCTGGGTGGGGACAATGAGCAGTTCTTC. Full variable domain (outside the CDR3, taken from reference TRBV15 and TRBJ2-1): DAMVIQNPRYQVTQFGKPVTLSCSQTLNHNVMYWYQQKSSQAPKLLFHYYDKDFNNEADTPDNFQSRRPNTSFCFLDIRSPGLGDTAMYLCATSNDLGGDNEQFFGPGTRLTVL.